The 4 T cell receptor beta chains reported below all come from one sample, sequenced in a study of T-cell memory formation after mild COVID-19. TCRdb redid the calling of the 5' RACE reads with MiXCR, one entry per CDR3 protein. Here the sample spans approximately 54,000 distinct CDR3 sequences, more than 10% being singletons. Sequenced material: PBMCs or a T cell subset sorted from them (not recorded which). The receptor set was obtained from a man aged 18-30 years who had mild COVID-19 (a few samples of this study predate the infection). Cell type and time point are not known.

This clonotype was detected a few times. The V and J genes are TRBV20-1 and TRBJ2-7, with D perhaps TRBD1 (6 bases). In germline, CDR1 is DFQATT, CDR2 SNEGSKA (reference sequence). The CDR3 totals 15 residues. With 0 bases removed from V and 6 bases from J, the gap between germline ends came to 18 bases. The DNA for the CDR3 is TGCAGTGCTAGAGATCCTTCAGGGGTTTGGGCCGAGCAGTACTTC. It yields the protein CSARDPSGVWAEQYF.

The CDR3 is CASSALDTFTQYF. In DNA, the CDR3 is TGTGCCAGCAGCGCCCTAGACACCTTTACGCAGTATTTT. V gene TRBV9 combines with J gene TRBJ2-3; D is unclear. This CDR3 comprises 13 residues. Germline CDR1 SGDLS, CDR2 YYNGEE. The V and J ends lost 3 bases and 8 bases respectively, with 13 bases between them.

This clonotype occurred many times. This chain links TRBV6-1 with TRBJ2-7, with a tentative D call TRBD1 (6 bases). The germline gives CDR1 MNHNS, CDR2 SASEGT. The CDR3 spans 13 residues. Trimming stripped 6 bases from V and 2 bases from J, with 11 bases between. The CDR3, as DNA: TGTGCCAGCAGAGGACAGCAAACCTACGAGCAGTACTTC. Translating gives CASRGQQTYEQYF.

V is TRBV7-2 and J is TRBJ2-1; D is unclear. V lost 4 bases to trimming and J lost 5 bases, with 6 bases between them. Per germline, CDR1 SGHTA and CDR2 FQGNSA. The CDR3 is made up of 12 amino acids. For the CDR3, the DNA is TGTGCCAGCAGCTCTTGGGACAATGAGCAGTTCTTC. Translation gives CASSSWDNEQFF.